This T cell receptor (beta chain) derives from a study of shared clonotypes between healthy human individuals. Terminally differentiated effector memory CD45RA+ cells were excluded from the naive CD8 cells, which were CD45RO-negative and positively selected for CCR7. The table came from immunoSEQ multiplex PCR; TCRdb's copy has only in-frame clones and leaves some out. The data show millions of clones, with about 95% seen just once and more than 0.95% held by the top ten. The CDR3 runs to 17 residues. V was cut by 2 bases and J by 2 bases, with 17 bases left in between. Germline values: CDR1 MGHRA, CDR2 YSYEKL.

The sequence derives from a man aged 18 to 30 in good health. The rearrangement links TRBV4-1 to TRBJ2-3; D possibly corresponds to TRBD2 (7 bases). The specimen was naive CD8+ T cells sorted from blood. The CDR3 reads CASSQRGATNPTDTQYF. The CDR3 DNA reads TGCGCCAGCAGCCAACGGGGGGCGACAAATCCCACAGATACGCAGTATTTT.